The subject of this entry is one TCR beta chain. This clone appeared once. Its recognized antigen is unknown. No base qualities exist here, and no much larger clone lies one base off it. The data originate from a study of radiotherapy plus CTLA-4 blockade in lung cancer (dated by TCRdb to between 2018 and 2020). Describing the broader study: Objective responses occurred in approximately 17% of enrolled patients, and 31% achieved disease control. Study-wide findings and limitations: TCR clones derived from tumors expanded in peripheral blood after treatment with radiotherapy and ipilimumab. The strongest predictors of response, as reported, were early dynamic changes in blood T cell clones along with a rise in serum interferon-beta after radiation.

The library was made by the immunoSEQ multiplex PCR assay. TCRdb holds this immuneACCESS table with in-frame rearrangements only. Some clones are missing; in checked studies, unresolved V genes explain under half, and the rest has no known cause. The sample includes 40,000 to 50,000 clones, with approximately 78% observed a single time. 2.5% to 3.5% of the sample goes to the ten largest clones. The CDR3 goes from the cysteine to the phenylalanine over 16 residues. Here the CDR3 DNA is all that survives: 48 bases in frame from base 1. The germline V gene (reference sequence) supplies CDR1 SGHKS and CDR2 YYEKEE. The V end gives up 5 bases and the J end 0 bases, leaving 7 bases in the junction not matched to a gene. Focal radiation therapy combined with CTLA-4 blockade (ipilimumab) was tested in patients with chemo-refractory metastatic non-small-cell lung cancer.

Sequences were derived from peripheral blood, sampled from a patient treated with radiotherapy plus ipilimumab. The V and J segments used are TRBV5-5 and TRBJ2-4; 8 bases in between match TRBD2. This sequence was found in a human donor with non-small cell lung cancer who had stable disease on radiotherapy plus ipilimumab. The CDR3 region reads CASSYVAGLAKNIQYF. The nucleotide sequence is TGTGCCAGCAGTTACGTAGCGGGGCTAGCCAAAAACATTCAGTACTTC.